The 5 T cell receptor beta chains in this list originate from one sample, sequenced in a study of blood T cell repertoires in COVID-19. Clones were sequenced by immunoSEQ multiplex PCR, and TCRdb holds only the in-frame ones, with some missing. This table has 170,000 or so clones, about 90% appearing once. Material for sequencing was PBMCs or T cells enriched from blood (not recorded which). The receptors shown here come from a woman aged 18-29 years who had recovered from COVID-19.

J is TRBJ2-2 and V is TRBV12-3 or TRBV12-4; D gene uncertain. CDR3 length equals 12 residues. Trimming cost V 2 bases and J 6 bases, with 4 bases left between them. This chain's CDR3 is CASSLTPGELFF. The CDR3 nucleotides read TGTGCCAGCAGTTTAACTCCCGGGGAGCTGTTTTTT.

The chain employs TRBV29-1 and TRBJ2-3; 9 bases map to TRBD2. Unmatched junction bases numbered 14, after V lost 0 bases and J lost 4 bases. Germline loops: CDR1 SQVTM, CDR2 ANQGSEA. The CDR3 is 18 amino acids. CDR3 sequence reads: CSVEDPFRAGGPSDTQYF. The CDR3 bases are TGCAGCGTTGAAGATCCGTTCAGGGCGGGGGGGCCCTCAGATACGCAGTATTTT.

The chain combines TRBV30 with TRBJ1-6, with a tentative D call TRBD1 (5 bases). There are 19 residues in the CDR3. The germline V and J ends were trimmed by 2 bases and 6 bases, with 26 bases remaining between them. Germline assignment: CDR1 GTSNPN and CDR2 SVGIG (reference sequence). Written as DNA, the CDR3 is TGTGCCTGGAGTTCCTTTCGGGGGGATTTATTGTCAAGTAATTCACCCCTCCACTTT. Its translation is CAWSSFRGDLLSSNSPLHF.

The chain employs TRBV28 and TRBJ2-7; TRBD2 matches 8 bases. The V segment lost 2 bases and the J segment 7 bases; nucleotides outside the gene matches: 7. This CDR3 contains 14 residues. Germline V gene lookup returns CDR1 MDHEN and CDR2 SYDVKM. Here the CDR3 reads CASSLSSGIGEQYF. CDR3 coding DNA: TGTGCCAGCAGTTTAAGTAGCGGGATCGGAGAGCAGTACTTC.

The chain carries TRBV29-1 and TRBJ1-1; TRBD1 matches 7 bases. After removal of 6 bases from V and 8 bases from J, the junction contained 9 bases not matched to a gene. The CDR3 spans 12 residues. The germline V gene has CDR1 SQVTM and CDR2 ANQGSEA. The CDR3 region has the DNA TGCAGCGTCCGACCCACAGGGGCCGAAGCTTTCTTT. As protein: CSVRPTGAEAFF.